A single sample gave rise to the 21 T cell receptor beta chains below, sequenced in a study of a mutant IDH1 vaccine in newly diagnosed glioma. Clones were sequenced by immunoSEQ multiplex PCR, and TCRdb holds only the in-frame ones, with some missing. Of 65,000 to 70,000 clones listed, around 86% were seen once; the top ten hold around 2.9%. Sample time point: baseline, week 1 (first vaccination visit). Specified treatment: pre-vaccination baseline after standard-of-care therapy. The sequences come from PBMCs, collected from a glioma patient treated with radiotherapy, temozolomide or both. The receptors here all came from a man between 25 and 39 years old with glioma.

CDR3 sequence (DNA): TGTGCCAGCAGCTTAGTACCCCCCGAAAATCAGCCCCAGCATTTT. Residues: CASSLVPPENQPQHF. J is TRBJ1-5 and V is TRBV7-9; D call uncertain. Germline V CDR1 and CDR2: SEHNR, FQNEAQ (reference sequence). The V end lost 1 base, the J end lost 4 bases, and 11 bases lay between the germline ends. The CDR3 is 15 residues long.

The chain recombines TRBV5-1 with TRBJ2-3; weak D call: TRBD2 (6 bases). The CDR3 totals 15 residues. Trimming pared 4 bases from V and 0 bases from J, leaving 12 bases between. The V gene's germline CDR1 is SGHRS and CDR2 YFSETQ. DNA of the CDR3: TGCGCCAGCAGCCCCGGGAGAGTAAGCACAGATACGCAGTATTTT. Translating it yields CASSPGRVSTDTQYF. Full variable domain (outside the CDR3, taken from reference TRBV5-1 and TRBJ2-3): KAGVTQTPRYLIKTRGQQVTLSCSPISGHRSVSWYQQTPGQGLQFLFEYFSETQRNKGNFPGRFSGRQFSNSRSEMNVSTLELGDSALYLCASSPGRVSTDTQYFGPGTRLTVL.

This chain joins TRBV5-6 and TRBJ2-7; no clear D. Per the germline V gene, CDR1 is SGHDT and CDR2 is YYEEEE. There are 11 residues in the CDR3. The ends were cut back, 4 bases at V and 2 bases at J, with 4 bases in the middle. The CDR3: CASSHAYEQYF. The CDR3 region has the DNA TGTGCCAGCAGCCATGCCTACGAGCAGTACTTC.

The CDR3 loop reads CASSTQGARNTEAFF. The CDR3 region has the DNA TGTGCCAGCAGCACCCAGGGGGCGCGGAACACTGAAGCTTTCTTT. The chain combines TRBV11-2 with TRBJ1-1; 8 nucleotides agree with TRBD1. The CDR3 has 15 amino acids. J lost 1 base, V lost 5 bases, and 6 bases had no gene match. Germline V gene lookup returns CDR1 SGHAT and CDR2 FQNNGV.

The chain combines TRBV27 with TRBJ1-2; TRBD1 aligns across 10 bases. Trimming removed 6 bases from V and 8 bases from J; junction bases left unmatched: 21. Germline V lookup: CDR1 MNHEY, CDR2 SMNVEV (reference sequence). The CDR3 extends over 18 amino acids. CDR3 sequence reads: CASSEWGGQGPLVAGYTF. CDR3 nucleotides: TGTGCCAGCAGCGAGTGGGGGGGACAGGGGCCCCTCGTAGCCGGCTACACCTTC.

This chain connects TRBV5-4 to TRBJ1-1; D not resolved. V was clipped by 1 base and J by 1 base, with 8 bases between them. This CDR3 comprises 14 residues. The V gene's germline CDR1 is SGHNT and CDR2 YYREEE (reference sequence). The CDR3 nucleotides are TGTGCCAGCAGCTTGTTGTTGGGGAACACTGAAGCTTTCTTT. It yields the protein CASSLLLGNTEAFF.

V is TRBV5-4 and J is TRBJ1-1; 7 nucleotides align to TRBD1. The CDR3 sequence is 12 residues long. CDR1 and CDR2 from the germline V gene are SGHNT and YYREEE (reference sequence). Trimming at V came to 2 bases and at J to 6 bases, leaving 1 base not matched to a gene. The CDR3 DNA sequence: TGTGCCAGCAGCTTAACAGGGGCTGAAGCTTTCTTT. Translated, it gives CASSLTGAEAFF.

CDR3 sequence reads: CATIGDRGSTDTQYF. The CDR3 nucleotides are TGTGCCACCATAGGCGACAGGGGTAGCACAGATACGCAGTATTTT. V gene TRBV19 combines with J gene TRBJ2-3; TRBD1 agrees at 8 bases. Looked up from germline, CDR1 is LNHDA and CDR2 is SQIVND (reference sequence). After removal of 10 bases from V and 0 bases from J, the junction contained 9 bases not matched to a gene. The CDR3 is 15 amino acids.

The chain couples TRBV28 to TRBJ2-4; D is uncertain. V shed 3 bases and J shed 0 bases, with 9 bases lying between them. Germline V gives CDR1 MDHEN, CDR2 SYDVKM. The CDR3 has 15 amino acids. The CDR3 loop reads CASSLGIPAKNIQYF. The CDR3 nucleotides are TGTGCCAGCAGTTTGGGAATTCCAGCCAAAAACATTCAGTACTTC.

The V and J genes are TRBV4-1 and TRBJ2-5; 7 nucleotides match TRBD2. The closer fit of TRBJ2-7 to the DNA end suggests the J call may be wrong. The CDR3 loop spans 14 amino acids. From germline, CDR1 is MGHRA and CDR2 YSYEKL. Written as DNA, the CDR3 is TGCGCCAGCAGCCAAGCGGGGGGCTCCTACGAGCAGTACTTC. Its translation is CASSQAGGSYEQYF.

This chain joins TRBV25-1 and TRBJ2-7; TRBD1 matches 10 bases. Per the germline V gene, CDR1 is MGHDK and CDR2 is SYGVNS. Trimming removed 8 bases from V and 5 bases from J; junction bases left unmatched: 12. The CDR3 is 15 residues long. The DNA for the CDR3 is TGTGCCAGCTCCCCTGCGAGACAGGGGGCCCACGAGCAGTACTTC. Amino acids: CASSPARQGAHEQYF.

The chain couples TRBV4-1 to TRBJ2-5; perhaps TRBD2 as D (6 bases). The CDR3 length is 17 residues. V gave up 4 bases and J gave up 6 bases, with 24 bases separating them. The germline CDR1 and CDR2 sequences are MGHRA and YSYEKL. The CDR3 nucleotides are TGCGCCAGCAGCCTCGGGTCTGCTAGCGCGGACGTGAAGACCCAGTACTTC. Its translation: CASSLGSASADVKTQYF.

V is TRBV19 and J is TRBJ1-2; D remains unclear. There are 13 residues in the CDR3. CDR1 and CDR2 from the germline V gene are LNHDA and SQIVND (reference sequence). The V and J ends lost 4 bases and 5 bases respectively, with 11 bases between them. The CDR3 sequence is CASSNGRMYGYTF. In nucleotides, the CDR3 is TGTGCCAGTAGTAATGGCAGGATGTATGGCTACACCTTC.

The chain recombines TRBV29-1 with TRBJ2-7; D not resolved. The CDR3 sequence is 23 residues long. V lost 4 bases to trimming and J lost 2 bases, with 42 bases between them. Germline V gene sequence: CDR1 SQVTM, CDR2 ANQGSEA. The CDR3 sequence: CSVVPTRSGSNTEALRSAYEQYF. The CDR3 region has the DNA TGCAGCGTTGTGCCGACGCGGTCAGGAAGCAACACAGAAGCCCTACGATCAGCCTACGAGCAGTACTTC.

This clone was seen a few times. V is TRBV5-1 and J is TRBJ1-1; D might be TRBD1 (6 bases). Trimming took 2 bases from V and 0 from J, leaving 17 bases between them. Germline loops: CDR1 SGHRS, CDR2 YFSETQ. This CDR3 has 17 amino acids. Here the CDR3 DNA reads TGCGCCAGCAGCTTTAGACAGGAAGAACCCATGAACACTGAAGCTTTCTTT. It codes for CASSFRQEEPMNTEAFF.

The chain is built from TRBV7-8 and TRBJ2-6; D is undetermined. Per germline, CDR1 SGHVS and CDR2 FQNEAQ. V was pared by 2 bases and J by 1 base, with 15 bases between. The CDR3 runs 18 residues. CDR3 protein: CASSLRPLDRSGANVLTF. The CDR3 nucleotides read TGTGCCAGCAGCTTACGACCCCTGGACCGATCTGGGGCCAACGTCCTGACTTTC.

Turning to this clone: Within the sample, other DNA sequences also encode this same CDR3. The genes are TRBV18 and TRBJ2-6; 9 bases line up with TRBD1. The CDR3 length is 16 residues. CDR1 is KGHSH, CDR2 LQKENI, per germline. Trimming at V came to 6 bases and at J to 2 bases, leaving 5 bases not matched to a gene. DNA for the CDR3: TGTGCCAGCTCTCCGGACAGGGGTACTGGGGCCAACGTCCTGACTTTC. Translation gives CASSPDRGTGANVLTF.

Comment on this clone: Mismatch with germline at one junction end may stem from a read error. In the same sample, other DNA sequences code for this CDR3. V and J are TRBV12-5 and TRBJ1-2; no reliable D call. The CDR3 has 12 amino acids. The germline V gene has CDR1 LGHNT and CDR2 FRNRAP. CDR3 in DNA: TGTGCTAGTGGCTTGGATGGTTATGGCTACACCTTC. It is translated as CASGLDGYGYTF.

This rearrangement joins TRBV20-1 to TRBJ2-7; D gene ambiguous. The CDR3 runs 11 residues. Between the trimmed V and J ends, which lost 0 bases and 3 bases, there was a span of 3 bases. Germline V CDR1 and CDR2: DFQATT, SNEGSKA (reference sequence). The CDR3 coding sequence is TGCAGTGCTAGAGAGGTCTACGAGCAGTACTTC. Translated, it gives CSAREVYEQYF.

The rearrangement uses TRBV9 and TRBJ2-3; D is possibly TRBD2 (6 bases). V was shortened by 0 bases and J by 0 bases, with 8 bases between the two germline ends. The CDR3 is 15 amino acids. Germline-derived CDR1 and CDR2 are SGDLS and YYNGEE. The CDR3 protein is CASSVASVSTDTQYF. The CDR3 DNA is TGTGCCAGCAGCGTAGCTAGCGTTAGCACAGATACGCAGTATTTT.

The CDR3 bases are TGTGCCAGCAGCCCTTCCGGGGGGCCCATGACTTCACCCCTCCACTTT. Encoded protein: CASSPSGGPMTSPLHF. The chain recombines TRBV14 with TRBJ1-6; perhaps TRBD1 as D (6 bases). CDR1 is SGHDN and CDR2 is FVKESK in the germline V gene. This CDR3 is built from 16 residues. V was trimmed by 4 bases and J by 9 bases, leaving 19 bases between them. Filled out from reference TRBV14 and TRBJ1-6, the complete variable domain reads EAGVTQFPSHSVIEKGQTVTLRCDPISGHDNLYWYRRVMGKEIKFLLHFVKESKQDESGMPNNRFLAERTGGTYSTLKVQPAELEDSGVYFCASSPSGGPMTSPLHFGNGTRLTVT.